This T cell receptor (beta chain) was recorded in a study of cytomegalovirus exposure and HLA in healthy donors. Overall study findings and caveats: TCR beta V segments were, for the most part, productive about 87% or about 30% of the time in an earlier analysis. Researchers counted approximately 160 TCR beta chains as cytomegalovirus-associated. Among the sequence variants, a highly shared cluster was likely an artifact of sequencing.

Trimming pared 6 bases from V and 8 bases from J, leaving 22 bases between. CDR3 size: 15 residues. Germline V gene lookup returns CDR1 MNHNY and CDR2 SVGAGI (reference sequence). Details on this clone: What it binds is unknown. Within the sample, other DNA sequences also encode this same CDR3.

PCR involved 60 Vbeta and 13 Jbeta primers. The repertoire was sequenced with immunoSEQ multiplex PCR; TCRdb's copy has only in-frame clones and lacks some. The table includes around 78,000 clones, around three quarters detected once. The clonotype was recovered from a male donor in good health and CMV-seronegative. Sequenced sample: PBMCs. This sequence joins TRBV6-6 and TRBJ1-2, with D perhaps TRBD1 (5 bases). The CDR3 spells CASSYRGGGKSGYTF. CDR3 sequence (DNA): TGTGCCAGCAGCTACCGGGGGGGAGGGAAATCCGGCTACACCTTC.